The entry below describes one T cell receptor beta chain. The antigen is not known. This table comes from immunoSEQ multiplex PCR, and its TCRdb copy is limited to in-frame clones, with some not included. Altogether roughly 84,000 clones are present, over 70% being singletons, with the ten largest covering just over 2.5%. The CDR3 is 14 residues long. Trimming removed 2 bases from V and 2 bases from J, with 10 bases in between. The V gene's germline CDR1 is SGHNT and CDR2 YYREEE (reference sequence). This sample is drawn from a study of PD-1 blockade in mismatch repair-deficient tumors. Findings and caveats of the study: After pembrolizumab, tumor-resident clones rose rapidly, then generally contracted before radiologic responses.

Mismatch repair deficiency was confirmed in all patients, by PCR or immunohistochemistry. This clonotype originated in an adult with mismatch repair-deficient cancer. This material consisted of peripheral blood, taken 12 weeks after starting pembrolizumab. This chain links TRBV5-4 with TRBJ1-2; D call uncertain. This CDR3 is CASSFVGINYGYTF. The CDR3 DNA sequence: TGTGCCAGCAGCTTCGTCGGGATCAACTATGGCTACACCTTC.